This T cell receptor beta chain was captured by sequencing in a study of T-cell memory formation after mild COVID-19. Study results and caveats: Some clones that responded turned up in pre-infection memory, which suggests that cross-reactive memory joined in. Second-wave clones with a day 37 peak had unconfirmed SARS-CoV-2 specificity.

This clonotype was counted only a few times. Its antigen is still unknown. TCRdb reprocessed the 5' RACE reads via MiXCR and lists one record per CDR3 protein. The sample comprises 300,000 to 400,000 distinct CDR3 sequences, roughly 15% of which are singletons, and 20% to 25% rests with the top ten. Sequenced sample: PBMCs or a T cell subset sorted from them (not recorded which). The clonotype comes from a young man who had mild COVID-19 (a few samples of this study predate the infection). Cell type and time point are not known.

CDR3 in DNA: TGTGCCAGCAGCGGCCGGGGACAGGGCACCGGGGAGCTGTTTTTT. Amino acids: CASSGRGQGTGELFF. The rearrangement uses TRBV5-4 and TRBJ2-2; the match to TRBD1 covers 9 bases. The germline gives CDR1 SGHNT, CDR2 YYREEE (reference sequence). With V trimmed by 4 bases and J by 4 bases, 5 bases remained unmatched. The CDR3 spans 15 residues.